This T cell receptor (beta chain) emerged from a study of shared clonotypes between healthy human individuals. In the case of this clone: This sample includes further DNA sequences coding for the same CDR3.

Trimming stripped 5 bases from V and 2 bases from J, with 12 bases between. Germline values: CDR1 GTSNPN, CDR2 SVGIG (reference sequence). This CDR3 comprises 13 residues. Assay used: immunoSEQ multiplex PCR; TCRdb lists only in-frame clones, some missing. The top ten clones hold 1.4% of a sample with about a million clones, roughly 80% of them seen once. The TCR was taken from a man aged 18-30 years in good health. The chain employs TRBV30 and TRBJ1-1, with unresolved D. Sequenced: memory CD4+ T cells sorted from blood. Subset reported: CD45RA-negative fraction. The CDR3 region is CAWVGLPNTEAFF. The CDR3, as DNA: TGTGCCTGGGTGGGTTTACCTAACACTGAAGCTTTCTTT. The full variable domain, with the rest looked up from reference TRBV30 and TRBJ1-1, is SQTIHQWPATLVQPVGSPLSLECTVEGTSNPNLYWYRQAAGRGLQLLFYSVGIGQISSEVPQNLSASRPQDRQFILSSKKLLLSDSGFYLCAWVGLPNTEAFFGQGTRLTVV.